This T cell receptor beta chain is from a study of blood T cell repertoires in COVID-19. At the level of the study: Samples representing acute and convalescent COVID-19 were sourced from the United States, Italy and Spain. The analysed material was cDNA or gDNA that came from T cells, B-cell-depleted T cells, or PBMCs.

Original processing notes: Amplified reference gene primers provided the basis for estimating nucleated cell counts. Clones were read by immunoSEQ multiplex PCR, and TCRdb kept only the in-frame ones, dropping some. Clone size and V and J calls were adopted from that table, with D and trimming inferred from the DNA. This sample carries around 93,000 clones, over 70% of them seen once, and the ten largest clones take 4.1%. The CDR3 sequence is 16 residues long. V was trimmed by 2 bases and J by 5 bases, leaving 18 bases between them. Germline CDR1 is SGHTA and CDR2 is FQGNSA. The genes are TRBV7-2 and TRBJ1-1, with a tentative D call TRBD1 (5 bases). Sequences were obtained from peripheral blood. This receptor was taken from a man aged 60 to 69 with acute or convalescent COVID-19. CDR3 sequence reads: CASSLIRVGGRTEAFF. CDR3 nucleotides: TGTGCCAGCAGCTTAATCCGGGTTGGGGGGAGAACTGAAGCTTTCTTT.